This paragraph reports one T cell receptor (beta chain). Clones were sequenced by immunoSEQ multiplex PCR, and TCRdb holds only the in-frame ones, with some missing. The data hold under 150,000 clones, with approximately 91% observed a single time. This sample stems from a study of control samples from healthy donors and cancer patients. This TCR came from a man aged 25 to 40 in good health. Specimen: blood.

CDR3 region: CASSGGGYTF. The DNA of the CDR3 is TGTGCCTCCTCCGGGGGCGGCTACACCTTC. The chain uses TRBV6-6 and TRBJ1-2, with D possibly being TRBD1 (6 bases). The V gene's germline CDR1 is MNHNY and CDR2 SVGAGI (reference sequence). CDR3 length equals 10 residues. Trimming took off 11 bases at V and 8 bases at J, with 12 bases between the two ends.